These 23 T cell receptor beta chains originate from one sample sequenced in a study of cytomegalovirus exposure and HLA in healthy donors. PCR was performed using 60 Vbeta and 13 Jbeta primers. TCRdb keeps only in-frame clones here, not all; method: immunoSEQ multiplex PCR. The sample has approximately 180,000 clones, 77% seen once. Source material: PBMCs. The receptors shown here come from a woman under 40 in good health and CMV-seropositive.

The chain combines TRBV27 with TRBJ2-1, with D possibly matching TRBD1 (6 bases). Germline V CDR1 and CDR2: MNHEY, SMNVEV (reference sequence). The CDR3 sequence is 14 residues long. V gave up 3 bases and J gave up 4 bases, with 10 bases separating them. CDR3 sequence (DNA): TGTGCCAGCAGTTTCTCCAGGGGTTACAATGAGCAGTTCTTC. Residues: CASSFSRGYNEQFF.

The rearrangement links TRBV4-2 to TRBJ2-3; D is uncertain. The CDR3 totals 16 residues. CDR1 is LGHNA, CDR2 YNFKEQ, per germline. V was trimmed by 0 bases and J by 0 bases, leaving 10 bases between them. CDR3 sequence (DNA): TGTGCCAGCAGCCAAGAATTAACCAGTAGCACAGATACGCAGTATTTT. This gives the protein CASSQELTSSTDTQYF.

This chain uses TRBV7-6 with TRBJ2-1; 10 nucleotides match TRBD2. The CDR3 is 13 residues long. The junction had 6 bases not matched to a gene; V was cut back by 6 bases and J by 10 bases. The germline V gene encodes CDR1 SGHVS and CDR2 FNYEAQ. In DNA, the CDR3 is TGTGCCAGCAGTCCTAGCGGGAGTGGGGAGCAGTTCTTC. Protein sequence: CASSPSGSGEQFF.

The J gene is TRBJ1-2, the V gene TRBV5-1, with 12 positions matching TRBD1. The CDR3 has 17 residues. Germline V gene sequence: CDR1 SGHRS, CDR2 YFSETQ. Losses at the gene ends were 4 bases for V and 2 bases for J; bases not matched to a gene: 9. CDR3 in amino acids: CASSTGTGGWENYGYTF. The CDR3 DNA follows: TGCGCCAGCAGCACCGGGACAGGGGGCTGGGAGAACTATGGCTACACCTTC.

The chain uses TRBV28 and TRBJ2-7; D may be TRBD1 (5 bases). CDR3 length equals 12 residues. Trimming stripped 8 bases from V and 3 bases from J, with 11 bases between. Germline V gives CDR1 MDHEN, CDR2 SYDVKM. CDR3 coding DNA: TGTGCCAGCGCAGGGTCCGTCTACGAGCAGTACTTC. Its translation: CASAGSVYEQYF.

The V and J genes are TRBV9 and TRBJ1-1; tentative D call: TRBD1 (5 bases). Germline CDR1 SGDLS, CDR2 YYNGEE. The CDR3 extends over 13 amino acids. V was pared by 1 base and J by 2 bases, with 6 bases between. The CDR3 coding sequence is TGTGCCAGCAGCGTAACAGGAAACACTGAAGCTTTCTTT. Translation: CASSVTGNTEAFF.

The chain joins TRBV28 to TRBJ2-7; 7 bases match TRBD2. The ends lost 7 bases at V and 4 bases at J; junction bases unmatched: 7. In germline, CDR1 is MDHEN, CDR2 SYDVKM. There are 13 residues in the CDR3. The CDR3 protein is CASISGLQYEQYF. In DNA, the CDR3 is TGTGCCAGCATTTCGGGACTACAGTACGAGCAGTACTTC.

The chain recombines TRBV28 with TRBJ2-1; D perhaps matches TRBD2 (6 bases). This CDR3 has 14 amino acids. V lost 6 bases and J lost 8, with 17 bases in between. Per the germline V gene, CDR1 is MDHEN and CDR2 is SYDVKM. The CDR3, as DNA: TGTGCCAGCAGGTTAGCGGAGTGGGGGGATGAGCAGTTCTTC. The encoded protein is CASRLAEWGDEQFF.

V usage is TRBV30 and J usage is TRBJ1-5; perhaps TRBD1 as D (5 bases). V was pared by 2 bases and J by 3 bases, with 17 bases between. The CDR3 runs 16 residues. Germline-derived CDR1 and CDR2 are GTSNPN and SVGIG (reference sequence). The CDR3 spells CAWSKNFGADNQPQHF. The CDR3, as DNA: TGTGCCTGGAGTAAAAATTTTGGGGCGGACAATCAGCCCCAGCATTTT. Supplemented by reference TRBV30 and TRBJ1-5, the full variable domain reads SQTIHQWPATLVQPVGSPLSLECTVEGTSNPNLYWYRQAAGRGLQLLFYSVGIGQISSEVPQNLSASRPQDRQFILSSKKLLLSDSGFYLCAWSKNFGADNQPQHFGDGTRLSIL.

This chain connects TRBV29-1 to TRBJ1-4; possible D gene TRBD1, 6 bases. Trimming pared 5 bases from V and 2 bases from J, leaving 12 bases between. This CDR3 contains 14 residues. From germline, CDR1 is SQVTM and CDR2 ANQGSEA. The CDR3 DNA is TGCAGCGTTATTCAGGGGTTCACTAATGAAAAACTGTTTTTT. Translated: CSVIQGFTNEKLFF.

V and J are TRBV28 and TRBJ2-3; no clear D gene. The length of the CDR3 is 13 residues. Germline CDR1 is MDHEN and CDR2 is SYDVKM. The germline V and J ends were trimmed by 5 bases and 2 bases, with 8 bases remaining between them. This chain's CDR3 is CASSVYYTDTQYF. CDR3 DNA sequence: TGTGCCAGCAGTGTCTACTACACAGATACGCAGTATTTT.

J is TRBJ1-2 and V is TRBV20-1, with no clear D. CDR3 length: 10 residues. Trimming took off 4 bases at V and 6 bases at J, with 6 bases between the two ends. The germline V gene encodes CDR1 DFQATT and CDR2 SNEGSKA (reference sequence). The CDR3 DNA is TGCAGTGCTACGGGAAATGGCTACACCTTC. It encodes CSATGNGYTF.

The genes are TRBV2 and TRBJ2-7; the match to TRBD1 covers 8 bases. Per germline, CDR1 SNHLY and CDR2 FYNNEI. V shed 10 bases, J shed 5 bases, and the junction held 13 bases outside the gene matches. The CDR3 has 14 amino acids. The CDR3 spells CATTRDRISDEQYF. The CDR3 coding sequence is TGTGCCACTACGAGGGACAGGATTTCGGACGAGCAGTACTTC.

This clone was detected only a few times. The chain employs TRBV25-1 and TRBJ2-4; D perhaps matches TRBD2 (5 bases). CDR1 MGHDK and CDR2 SYGVNS come from the germline V gene. V was pared by 3 bases and J by 8 bases, with 23 bases between. The length of the CDR3 is 17 residues. CDR3 sequence: CASSDPSGGPHGDIQYF. The CDR3 nucleotides read TGTGCCAGCAGTGATCCCTCCGGAGGCCCTCACGGAGACATTCAGTACTTC.

This chain uses TRBV28 with TRBJ2-5; 8 nucleotides match TRBD1. Germline CDR1 MDHEN, CDR2 SYDVKM. Trimming took 2 bases from V and 5 from J; bases not matched to a gene: 10. The CDR3 extends over 16 amino acids. This CDR3 reads CASSLNRGTGDETQYF. The CDR3 nucleotides are TGTGCCAGCAGTTTAAACAGGGGGACTGGCGATGAGACCCAGTACTTC. Full variable domain (missing parts from reference TRBV28 and TRBJ2-5): DVKVTQSSRYLVKRTGEKVFLECVQDMDHENMFWYRQDPGLGLRLIYFSYDVKMKEKGDIPEGYSVSREKKERFSLILESASTNQTSMYLCASSLNRGTGDETQYFGPGTRLLVL.

This clone was recorded only once. The chain uses TRBV7-6 and TRBJ2-3; 8 nucleotides line up with TRBD2. The CDR3 is 16 residues long. Per the germline V gene, CDR1 is SGHVS and CDR2 is FNYEAQ. With 4 bases clipped from V and 0 bases from J, the junction kept 6 bases outside the gene matches. The CDR3 bases are TGTGCCAGCAGCTCCCGACTAGCGCGGAGCACAGATACGCAGTATTTT. It translates to CASSSRLARSTDTQYF.

The rearrangement uses TRBV6-6 and TRBJ2-7; D is undetermined. Trimming removed 7 bases from V and 7 bases from J, with 17 bases in between. Germline V gives CDR1 MNHNY, CDR2 SVGAGI (reference sequence). CDR3 length: 13 residues. The CDR3 region has the DNA TGTGCCAGCACCCTAGTAGACGGCACAGAGCAGTACTTC. Its protein is CASTLVDGTEQYF.

In this sample, this clone turned up a few times. The chain joins TRBV5-4 to TRBJ1-5; D possibly corresponds to TRBD1 (6 bases). Trimming took off 1 base at V and 5 bases at J, with 13 bases between the two ends. Germline V gene sequence: CDR1 SGHNT, CDR2 YYREEE (reference sequence). The CDR3 spans 15 residues. CDR3 protein: CASSLSGAPHQPQHF. CDR3 sequence (DNA): TGTGCCAGCAGCTTGTCAGGGGCCCCCCATCAGCCCCAGCATTTT.

This clone occurred once. J is TRBJ2-3 and V is TRBV5-4; 7 bases match TRBD2. The CDR3 consists of 17 residues. The V and J ends lost 0 bases and 2 bases, in that order; junction bases with no gene match: 9. Germline-derived CDR1 and CDR2 are SGHNT and YYREEE (reference sequence). Written as DNA, the CDR3 is TGTGCCAGCAGCTTGGATCCTAGCGGTATGGTCACAGATACGCAGTATTTT. Translating gives CASSLDPSGMVTDTQYF.

This sequence joins TRBV5-1 and TRBJ1-2, with TRBD1 matching over 10 bases. The CDR3 has 15 residues. V shed 0 bases and J 7 bases; nucleotides not matched to a gene: 6. CDR1 is SGHRS and CDR2 is YFSETQ in the germline V gene. DNA for the CDR3: TGCGCCAGCAGCTTGGGGGACAGGGGTACGCCTGGCTACACCTTC. Residues: CASSLGDRGTPGYTF.

The chain couples TRBV9 to TRBJ2-7; D perhaps matches TRBD2 (7 bases). CDR3 length: 16 residues. The germline CDR1 and CDR2 sequences are SGDLS and YYNGEE. The germline V and J ends were trimmed by 0 bases and 2 bases, with 15 bases remaining between them. The CDR3 loop reads CASSVGVGGGTYEQYF. The DNA of the CDR3 is TGTGCCAGCAGCGTAGGAGTGGGGGGGGGCACCTACGAGCAGTACTTC.

The chain links TRBV28 to TRBJ1-2; TRBD1 aligns across 11 bases. V trimming: 7 bases; J trimming: 5 bases; junction bases outside the gene matches: 18. This CDR3 comprises 18 residues. Germline V gene lookup returns CDR1 MDHEN and CDR2 SYDVKM. In DNA, the CDR3 is TGTGCCAGCAAGACCGTCGAAGGTGGACAGGGGGCGCGGTATGGCTACACCTTC. Its translation is CASKTVEGGQGARYGYTF.

A few counts support this clone. The rearrangement uses TRBV25-1 and TRBJ2-3, with TRBD1 as a possible D gene (7 bases). Germline CDR1 is MGHDK and CDR2 is SYGVNS. The CDR3 contains 16 residues. The V end was cut by 4 bases, the J end by 4 bases, with 18 bases between. CDR3 sequence (DNA): TGTGCCAGCAGTGGGGGGACAGCCGGGGGCCCAGATACGCAGTATTTT. Residues: CASSGGTAGGPDTQYF.